These 18 T cell receptor beta chains share one sample of origin, sequenced in a study of cytomegalovirus exposure and HLA in healthy donors. PCR involved 60 Vbeta and 13 Jbeta primers. TCRdb's copy holds only in-frame clones and misses some; the assay was immunoSEQ multiplex PCR. Among about 170,000 clones, around four fifths were seen once, and the ten largest hold approximately 2%. Sequencing was done on a sample of PBMCs. The receptors shown here come from a female donor in good health and CMV-seronegative.

The V gene is TRBV10-3, the J gene TRBJ1-4, with a tentative D call TRBD1 (5 bases). With 5 bases removed from V and 3 bases from J, the gap between germline ends came to 10 bases. Per the germline V gene, CDR1 is ENHRY and CDR2 is SYGVKD. This CDR3 spans 14 amino acids. The CDR3 DNA sequence: TGTGCCATCAGTCCAGGGTCGGCTAATGAAAAACTGTTTTTT. This gives the protein CAISPGSANEKLFF.

The V gene is TRBV27, the J gene TRBJ1-5; TRBD1 might be the D (6 bases). The CDR3 contains 14 residues. V lost 3 bases to trimming and J lost 6 bases, with 12 bases between them. Germline CDR1 and CDR2: MNHEY and SMNVEV (reference sequence). The CDR3 here is CASSFRGGGQPQHF. Here the CDR3 DNA reads TGTGCCAGCAGTTTTAGAGGGGGGGGTCAGCCCCAGCATTTT.

This chain connects TRBV5-1 to TRBJ1-2; 9 positions match TRBD1. The V and J ends lost 0 bases and 6 bases, in that order; junction bases with no gene match: 6. CDR1 is SGHRS, CDR2 YFSETQ, per germline. This CDR3 spans 15 amino acids. The CDR3 DNA reads TGCGCCAGCAGCTTGGGGAGTGGGACAGGGCATGGCTACACCTTC. Protein sequence: CASSLGSGTGHGYTF. Using reference TRBV5-1 and TRBJ1-2 for the parts outside the CDR3, the full variable domain is KAGVTQTPRYLIKTRGQQVTLSCSPISGHRSVSWYQQTPGQGLQFLFEYFSETQRNKGNFPGRFSGRQFSNSRSEMNVSTLELGDSALYLCASSLGSGTGHGYTFGSGTRLTVV.

This clone was recorded once. V usage is TRBV10-1 and J usage is TRBJ2-1; 14 bases map to TRBD2. The CDR3 contains 13 residues. CDR1 is WNHNN, CDR2 SYGVQD, per germline (reference sequence). With 10 bases clipped from V and 9 bases from J, the junction kept 5 bases outside the gene matches. CDR3 region: CATRGLAGAEQFF. The CDR3 bases are TGCGCCACCCGGGGACTAGCGGGGGCTGAGCAGTTCTTC.

The chain combines TRBV6-1 with TRBJ1-5; D perhaps matches TRBD1 (6 bases). Germline V gives CDR1 MNHNS, CDR2 SASEGT. V was clipped by 1 base and J by 7 bases, with 11 bases between them. The CDR3 is made up of 14 amino acids. The CDR3 nucleotides read TGTGCCAGCAGTGAAGGTACAGGGAGCCAGCCCCAGCATTTT. The encoded protein is CASSEGTGSQPQHF.

This sequence joins TRBV4-1 and TRBJ2-6, with D unresolved. The V gene's germline CDR1 is MGHRA and CDR2 YSYEKL. V was trimmed by 4 bases and J by 1 base, leaving 2 bases between them. The CDR3 extends over 13 amino acids. The CDR3 loop is CASSPSGANVLTF. The CDR3 DNA follows: TGCGCCAGCAGCCCATCTGGGGCCAACGTCCTGACTTTC.

This clone appeared a few times. The chain uses TRBV10-1 and TRBJ1-1; 10 nucleotides agree with TRBD1. V shed 2 bases and J 7 bases; nucleotides not matched to a gene: 7. Germline CDR1 reads WNHNN; CDR2 reads SYGVQD (reference sequence). The length of the CDR3 is 15 residues. The CDR3 bases are TGCGCCAGCAGTGAGATCCTCGGACAGGGGGATGAAGCTTTCTTT. Protein sequence: CASSEILGQGDEAFF.

The chain links TRBV6-1 to TRBJ2-7, with D perhaps matching TRBD1 (6 bases). Germline CDR1 and CDR2: MNHNS and SASEGT. Trimming cost V 7 bases and J 2 bases, with 15 bases left between them. This CDR3 has 14 residues. The CDR3: CASNGQRIAYEQYF. CDR3 DNA: TGTGCCAGCAATGGACAGAGAATCGCCTACGAGCAGTACTTC.

This clone was detected a few times. The V and J genes are TRBV19 and TRBJ2-7; 8 bases agree with TRBD1. The V gene's germline CDR1 is LNHDA and CDR2 SQIVND (reference sequence). J gave up 0 bases and V 3 bases, and 10 bases lay outside the gene matches. The CDR3 contains 17 residues. CDR3 sequence: CASSIQTRTGPSYEQYF. CDR3 DNA: TGTGCCAGTAGTATCCAAACACGGACAGGGCCCTCCTACGAGCAGTACTTC.

The V and J genes are TRBV7-2 and TRBJ1-5, with 9 bases fitting TRBD1. V shed 6 bases, J shed 1 base, and the junction held 4 bases outside the gene matches. The CDR3 totals 15 residues. Germline CDR1 reads SGHTA; CDR2 reads FQGNSA. CDR3 in amino acids: CASSLDRGSNQPQHF. The DNA of the CDR3 is TGTGCCAGCAGTCTCGACAGGGGGAGCAATCAGCCCCAGCATTTT.

A few counts support this clone. The rearrangement uses TRBV19 and TRBJ2-7; 7 positions match TRBD2. Unmatched junction bases numbered 10, after V lost 5 bases and J lost 9 bases. Germline assignment: CDR1 LNHDA and CDR2 SQIVND (reference sequence). This CDR3 has 13 residues. The CDR3 here is CASSATSVSGQYF. In nucleotides, the CDR3 is TGTGCCAGTAGTGCTACTAGCGTATCCGGGCAGTACTTC.

This chain uses TRBV30 with TRBJ2-6; D is undetermined. The CDR3 covers 13 residues. Deletions cut 0 bases from V and 2 bases from J, with 2 bases between. CDR1 GTSNPN and CDR2 SVGIG come from the germline V gene (reference sequence). This CDR3 reads CAWSVTGANVLTF. The CDR3 DNA reads TGTGCCTGGAGTGTTACTGGGGCCAACGTCCTGACTTTC.

This clone has only one observation. This chain links TRBV7-2 with TRBJ1-2, with D uncertain. CDR1 is SGHTA, CDR2 FQGNSA, per germline. The V end was cut by 3 bases, the J end by 4 bases, with 9 bases between. There are 13 residues in the CDR3. The CDR3, as DNA: TGTGCCAGCAGCTTCCCCGGAGTCTATGGCTACACCTTC. Encoded protein: CASSFPGVYGYTF.

This chain links TRBV7-9 with TRBJ1-2, with a possible D match to TRBD1 (5 bases). Per germline, CDR1 SEHNR and CDR2 FQNEAQ (reference sequence). The ends were cut back, 2 bases at V and 2 bases at J, with 12 bases in the middle. This CDR3 spans 15 amino acids. In DNA, the CDR3 is TGTGCCAGCAGCTTACCAGGGTGGGAAAACTATGGCTACACCTTC. Amino acid sequence: CASSLPGWENYGYTF. Complete variable domain (other parts from reference TRBV7-9 and TRBJ1-2): DTGVSQNPRHKITKRGQNVTFRCDPISEHNRLYWYRQTLGQGPEFLTYFQNEAQLEKSRLLSDRFSAERPKGSFSTLEIQRTEQGDSAMYLCASSLPGWENYGYTFGSGTRLTVV.

In this sample, this clone turned up a few times. The chain employs TRBV19 and TRBJ1-5; TRBD1 might be the D (6 bases). The V gene's germline CDR1 is LNHDA and CDR2 SQIVND (reference sequence). V lost 4 bases and J lost 2, with 9 bases in between. The CDR3 consists of 14 residues. In DNA, the CDR3 is TGTGCCAGTAGTAACAGGGTAGGCAATCAGCCCCAGCATTTT. It is translated as CASSNRVGNQPQHF.

V and J are TRBV11-1 and TRBJ2-7; weak D call: TRBD2 (6 bases). Germline CDR1 and CDR2: SGHAT and FQDESV (reference sequence). This CDR3 has 17 amino acids. With 3 bases removed from V and 3 bases from J, the gap between germline ends came to 21 bases. CDR3 sequence (DNA): TGTGCCAGCAGCTTGGATCTCTCGGGGCGGGGTATCTACGAGCAGTACTTC. It is translated as CASSLDLSGRGIYEQYF.

The J gene is TRBJ2-1, the V gene TRBV18, with 7 bases matching TRBD1. Losses at the gene ends were 2 bases for V and 4 bases for J; bases not matched to a gene: 5. CDR1 and CDR2 from the germline V gene are KGHSH and LQKENI. The CDR3 is made up of 15 amino acids. CDR3: CASSPDRVPYNEQFF. DNA of the CDR3: TGTGCCAGCTCACCAGACAGGGTACCATACAATGAGCAGTTCTTC.

The V and J genes are TRBV2 and TRBJ1-2, with TRBD1 matching over 7 bases. CDR1 is SNHLY and CDR2 is FYNNEI in the germline V gene. The CDR3 extends over 15 amino acids. With 5 bases clipped from V and 0 bases from J, the junction kept 6 bases outside the gene matches. The CDR3 reads CASSFTGTANYGYTF. In DNA form, the CDR3 reads TGTGCCAGCAGTTTCACCGGGACAGCTAACTATGGCTACACCTTC.